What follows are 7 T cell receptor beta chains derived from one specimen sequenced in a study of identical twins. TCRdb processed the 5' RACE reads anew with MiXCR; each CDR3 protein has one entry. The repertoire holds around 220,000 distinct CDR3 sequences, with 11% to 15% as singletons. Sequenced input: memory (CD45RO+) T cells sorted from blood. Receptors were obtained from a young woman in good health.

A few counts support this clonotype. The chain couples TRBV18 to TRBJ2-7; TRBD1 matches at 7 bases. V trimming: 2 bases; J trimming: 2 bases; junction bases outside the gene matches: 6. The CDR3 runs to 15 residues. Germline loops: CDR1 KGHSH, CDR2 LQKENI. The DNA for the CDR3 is TGTGCCAGCTCACCAGGTCAGGGGGAGCCCTACGAGCAGTACTTC. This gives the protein CASSPGQGEPYEQYF.

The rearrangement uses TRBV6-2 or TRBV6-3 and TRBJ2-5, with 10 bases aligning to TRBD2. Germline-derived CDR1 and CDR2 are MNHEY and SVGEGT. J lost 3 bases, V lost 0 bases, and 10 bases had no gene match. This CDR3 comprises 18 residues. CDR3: CASSYSRQASGRKETQYF. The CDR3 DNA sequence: TGTGCCAGCAGTTACTCTCGACAAGCTAGCGGGAGAAAAGAGACCCAGTACTTC.

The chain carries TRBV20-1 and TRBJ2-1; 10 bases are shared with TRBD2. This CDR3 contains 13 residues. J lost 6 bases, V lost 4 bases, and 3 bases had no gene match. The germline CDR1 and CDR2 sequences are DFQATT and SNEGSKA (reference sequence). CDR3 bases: TGCAGTGCTAAACTAGCGGGGATCAATGAGCAGTTCTTC. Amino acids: CSAKLAGINEQFF.

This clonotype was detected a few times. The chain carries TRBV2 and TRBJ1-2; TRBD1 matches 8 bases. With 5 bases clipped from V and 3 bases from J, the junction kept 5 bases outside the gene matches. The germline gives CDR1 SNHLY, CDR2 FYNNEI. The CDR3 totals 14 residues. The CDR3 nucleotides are TGTGCCAGCAGTCAATTGACAGGGGACTATGGCTACACCTTC. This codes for CASSQLTGDYGYTF.

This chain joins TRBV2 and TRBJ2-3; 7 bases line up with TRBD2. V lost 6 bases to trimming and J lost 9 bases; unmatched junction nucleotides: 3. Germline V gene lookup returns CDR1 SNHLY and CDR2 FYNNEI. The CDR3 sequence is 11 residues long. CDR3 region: CASRLANTQYF. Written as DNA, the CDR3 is TGTGCCAGCAGACTAGCGAACACGCAGTATTTT.

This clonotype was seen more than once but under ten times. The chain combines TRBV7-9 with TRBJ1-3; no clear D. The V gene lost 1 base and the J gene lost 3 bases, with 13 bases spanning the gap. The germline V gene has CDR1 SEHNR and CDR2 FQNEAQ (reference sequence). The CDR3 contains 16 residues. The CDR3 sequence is CASSLVVGTHGNTIYF. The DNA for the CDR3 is TGTGCCAGCAGCTTAGTGGTGGGCACTCATGGAAACACCATATATTTT.

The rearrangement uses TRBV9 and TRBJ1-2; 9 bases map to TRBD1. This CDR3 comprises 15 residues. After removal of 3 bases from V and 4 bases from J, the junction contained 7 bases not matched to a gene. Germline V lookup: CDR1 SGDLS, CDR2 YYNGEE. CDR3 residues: CASSAGQGYTYGYTF. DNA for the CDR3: TGTGCCAGCAGCGCGGGACAGGGTTACACCTATGGCTACACCTTC. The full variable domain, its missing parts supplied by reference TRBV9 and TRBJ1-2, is DSGVTQTPKHLITATGQRVTLRCSPRSGDLSVYWYQQSLDQGLQFLIQYYNGEERAKGNILERFSAQQFPDLHSELNLSSLELGDSALYFCASSAGQGYTYGYTFGSGTRLTVV.